These 21 T cell receptor beta chains share one sample of origin, sequenced in a study of shared clonotypes between healthy human individuals. Generated by immunoSEQ multiplex PCR, the TCRdb table keeps only in-frame clones and is missing some. This table holds around 200,000 clones, 66% found once. The sequencing input was memory CD4+ T cells sorted from blood. Subset specified: CD45RA-negative fraction. The source is a young man in good health.

J is TRBJ2-5 and V is TRBV5-1, with TRBD1 identical over 10 bases. The CDR3 runs to 16 residues. V was clipped by 0 bases and J by 4 bases; unmatched bases: 6. Looked up from germline, CDR1 is SGHRS and CDR2 is YFSETQ. CDR3 nucleotides: TGCGCCAGCAGCTTGGCGGGACAGGGGTGGGGAGAGACCCAGTACTTC. Translating gives CASSLAGQGWGETQYF.

This clone was seen a few times. The chain has TRBV7-2 and TRBJ1-2; D uncertain. The length of the CDR3 is 15 residues. Looked up from germline, CDR1 is SGHTA and CDR2 is FQGNSA. Trimming left V 2 bases short and J 7 bases short, with 17 bases between. The CDR3 DNA sequence: TGTGCCAGCAGCTTATTTGGGGAGGGCCAGCGTGGCTACACCTTC. Its translation is CASSLFGEGQRGYTF.

This clone was observed a few times. The genes are TRBV5-4 and TRBJ1-1; D is uncertain. Germline V gives CDR1 SGHNT, CDR2 YYREEE (reference sequence). This CDR3 comprises 12 residues. V was shortened by 2 bases and J by 5 bases, with 7 bases between the two germline ends. The CDR3 region is CASSLRATEAFF. CDR3 DNA sequence: TGTGCCAGCAGCTTAAGGGCAACTGAAGCTTTCTTT.

The chain recombines TRBV5-1 with TRBJ1-2; TRBD1 matches 11 bases. The germline CDR1 and CDR2 sequences are SGHRS and YFSETQ. The CDR3 totals 14 residues. After removal of 4 bases from V and 7 bases from J, the junction contained 6 bases not matched to a gene. In DNA, the CDR3 is TGCGCCAGCAGCCCGGACAGGGGGCGTGGTGGCTACACCTTC. This gives the protein CASSPDRGRGGYTF.

The chain is built from TRBV25-1 and TRBJ2-4, with TRBD1 matching 8 bases. Per the germline V gene, CDR1 is MGHDK and CDR2 is SYGVNS. The CDR3 sequence is 17 residues long. After removal of 7 bases from V and 0 bases from J, the junction contained 11 bases not matched to a gene. The chain's CDR3 is CASTDSGTGLAKNIQYF. The DNA for the CDR3 is TGTGCCAGCACCGATAGTGGGACAGGTCTAGCCAAAAACATTCAGTACTTC. The variable domain in full, completed from reference TRBV25-1 and TRBJ2-4, reads EADIYQTPRYLVIGTGKKITLECSQTMGHDKMYWYQQDPGMELHLIHYSYGVNSTEKGDLSSESTVSRIRTEHFPLTLESARPSHTSQYLCASTDSGTGLAKNIQYFGAGTRLSVL.

V gene TRBV28 combines with J gene TRBJ2-5; D might be TRBD2 (6 bases). There are 11 residues in the CDR3. V lost 8 bases, J lost 7 bases, and 11 bases lay in between. Germline V gives CDR1 MDHEN, CDR2 SYDVKM. For the CDR3, the DNA is TGTGCCAGCGTCCAGGAGGGGACCCAGTACTTC. As protein: CASVQEGTQYF.

J is TRBJ1-2 and V is TRBV7-6; 7 bases fit TRBD1. The J segment lost 8 bases and the V segment lost 5 bases, leaving 14 bases of the junction unmatched. Germline V lookup: CDR1 SGHVS, CDR2 FNYEAQ. This CDR3 comprises 15 residues. The CDR3 DNA reads as TGTGCCAGCAGCCCGGGACAGCAAGGTTCCGAGGGCTACACCTTC. Its protein is CASSPGQQGSEGYTF.

V is TRBV9 and J is TRBJ1-1; D is unresolved. V shed 0 bases and J shed 9 bases, with 18 bases lying between them. This CDR3 contains 15 residues. The germline V gene encodes CDR1 SGDLS and CDR2 YYNGEE. CDR3 protein: CASSVAGGLGVQAFF. The CDR3 coding sequence is TGTGCCAGCAGCGTAGCAGGTGGTCTCGGCGTACAAGCTTTCTTT.

The chain has TRBV10-1 and TRBJ2-1; TRBD2 matches at 7 bases. With 3 bases clipped from V and 5 bases from J, the junction kept 7 bases outside the gene matches. The CDR3 is made up of 15 amino acids. Germline CDR1 reads WNHNN; CDR2 reads SYGVQD (reference sequence). The CDR3 spells CASSELLAAHNEQFF. In DNA, the CDR3 is TGCGCCAGCAGTGAATTGCTAGCGGCTCACAATGAGCAGTTCTTC.

This chain connects TRBV7-9 to TRBJ1-4, with TRBD1 identical over 10 bases. V gave up 8 bases and J gave up 7 bases; unmatched junction bases: 4. The CDR3 is 13 residues long. The germline CDR1 and CDR2 sequences are SEHNR and FQNEAQ (reference sequence). CDR3 sequence (DNA): TGTGCCAGCCTGACAGGGGGCACTGAAAAACTGTTTTTT. Encoded protein: CASLTGGTEKLFF.

The rearrangement uses TRBV28 and TRBJ2-1; 10 positions agree with TRBD2. The V and J ends lost 2 bases and 10 bases, in that order; junction bases with no gene match: 8. Germline CDR1 MDHEN, CDR2 SYDVKM. This CDR3 has 15 residues. The CDR3 region has the DNA TGTGCCAGCAGTTTAGCTAGCGGGAGATCCGGGGAGCAGTTCTTC. Protein product: CASSLASGRSGEQFF.

This clone was seen a single time. The CDR3 nucleotides read TGCGCCAGCAGCCGGAACAGGGAAAACACAGATACGCAGTATTTT. Translation: CASSRNRENTDTQYF. The V call is TRBV4-3, the J call TRBJ2-3; TRBD1 might be the D (6 bases). The V gene lost 4 bases and the J gene lost 2 bases, with 13 bases spanning the gap. Germline values: CDR1 LGHNA, CDR2 YSLEER. This CDR3 comprises 15 residues.

The chain carries TRBV30 and TRBJ2-1, with 7 nucleotides matching TRBD2. Trimming removed 5 bases from V and 5 bases from J; junction bases left unmatched: 9. The CDR3 has 14 amino acids. Germline V CDR1 and CDR2: GTSNPN, SVGIG (reference sequence). This CDR3 is CAWARDYLNNEQFF. The CDR3 DNA reads TGTGCCTGGGCCCGGGACTACCTGAACAATGAGCAGTTCTTC.

The V call is TRBV18, the J call TRBJ2-7; possible D gene TRBD2, 6 bases. CDR3 length: 15 amino acids. Germline CDR1 and CDR2: KGHSH and LQKENI. V was pared by 6 bases and J by 9 bases, with 24 bases between. The CDR3 loop reads CASSQTDGTSLAQYF. The CDR3, as DNA: TGTGCCAGCTCCCAAACGGACGGGACTTCATTGGCGCAGTACTTC. The full variable domain, in which reference TRBV18 and TRBJ2-7 provide the parts outside the CDR3, is NAGVMQNPRHLVRRRGQEARLRCSPMKGHSHVYWYRQLPEEGLKFMVYLQKENIIDESGMPKERFSAEFPKEGPSILRIQQVVRGDSAAYFCASSQTDGTSLAQYFGPGTRLTVT.

The chain links TRBV5-1 to TRBJ1-4; 8 nucleotides agree with TRBD1. Germline values: CDR1 SGHRS, CDR2 YFSETQ. There are 13 residues in the CDR3. V was clipped by 3 bases and J by 10 bases; unmatched bases: 5. The CDR3 region has the DNA TGCGCCAGCAGCTCGGCAGGGGGCGGAAAACTGTTTTTT. Its translation is CASSSAGGGKLFF.

This clone was recorded at least ten times. The V call is TRBV27, the J call TRBJ2-3; 11 positions agree with TRBD2. V lost 8 bases to trimming and J lost 3 bases; unmatched junction nucleotides: 13. There are 17 residues in the CDR3. Per the germline V gene, CDR1 is MNHEY and CDR2 is SMNVEV (reference sequence). The DNA for the CDR3 is TGTGCCAGCCGCACTTATAGCGGGAGGGCCAGTACAGATACGCAGTATTTT. This translates into CASRTYSGRASTDTQYF.

The rearrangement links TRBV9 to TRBJ1-1; 7 bases align to TRBD1. Germline values: CDR1 SGDLS, CDR2 YYNGEE. The CDR3 spans 14 residues. J lost 4 bases, V lost 0 bases, and 3 bases had no gene match. The CDR3 DNA reads TGTGCCAGCAGCGTAGCTCCAGGGGGCACTGAAGCTTTCTTT. Translated, it gives CASSVAPGGTEAFF.

This clone has at least ten counts. The chain has TRBV5-1 and TRBJ2-1, with 8 bases lining up with TRBD2. The V gene's germline CDR1 is SGHRS and CDR2 YFSETQ. There are 15 residues in the CDR3. The trim removed 4 bases at V and 3 bases at J, leaving 6 bases unmatched. CDR3 loop: CASSPGLVGYNEQFF. In DNA, the CDR3 is TGCGCCAGCAGCCCGGGACTAGTGGGCTACAATGAGCAGTTCTTC.

This clone was found a few times. This chain uses TRBV9 with TRBJ1-1; no reliable D call. With 4 bases removed from V and 2 bases from J, the gap between germline ends came to 12 bases. Per the germline V gene, CDR1 is SGDLS and CDR2 is YYNGEE. The CDR3 spans 14 residues. As DNA, the CDR3 is TGTGCCAGCAGCCCGACGGTCTCCAACACTGAAGCTTTCTTT. Its translation is CASSPTVSNTEAFF.

The table lists this clone with many counts. This sequence joins TRBV5-1 and TRBJ2-6; 7 bases fit TRBD1. After removal of 1 base from V and 2 bases from J, the junction contained 6 bases not matched to a gene. This CDR3 has 17 amino acids. CDR1 is SGHRS and CDR2 is YFSETQ in the germline V gene. The DNA of the CDR3 is TGCGCCAGCAGCTTGACTCGACAGGGAACTGGGGCCAACGTCCTGACTTTC. This gives the protein CASSLTRQGTGANVLTF.

The chain recombines TRBV7-9 with TRBJ2-5; D gene ambiguous. The germline gives CDR1 SEHNR, CDR2 FQNEAQ (reference sequence). This CDR3 contains 13 residues. V lost 2 bases and J lost 4, with 8 bases in between. The CDR3 coding sequence is TGTGCCAGCAGCTTAACTCAGTCAGAGACCCAGTACTTC. Translating it yields CASSLTQSETQYF.